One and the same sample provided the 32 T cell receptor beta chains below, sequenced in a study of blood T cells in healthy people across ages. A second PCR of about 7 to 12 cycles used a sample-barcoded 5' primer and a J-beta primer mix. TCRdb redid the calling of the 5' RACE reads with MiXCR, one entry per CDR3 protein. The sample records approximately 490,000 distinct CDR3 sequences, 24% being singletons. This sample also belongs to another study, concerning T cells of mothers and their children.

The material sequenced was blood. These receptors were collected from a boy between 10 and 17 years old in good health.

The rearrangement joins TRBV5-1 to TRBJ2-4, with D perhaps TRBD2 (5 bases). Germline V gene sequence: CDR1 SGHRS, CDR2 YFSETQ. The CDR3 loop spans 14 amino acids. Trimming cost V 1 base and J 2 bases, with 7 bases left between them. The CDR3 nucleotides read TGCGCCAGCAGCTTGAGAGGGCCCAAAAACATTCAGTACTTC. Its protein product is CASSLRGPKNIQYF. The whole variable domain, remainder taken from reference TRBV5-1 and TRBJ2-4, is KAGVTQTPRYLIKTRGQQVTLSCSPISGHRSVSWYQQTPGQGLQFLFEYFSETQRNKGNFPGRFSGRQFSNSRSEMNVSTLELGDSALYLCASSLRGPKNIQYFGAGTRLSVL.

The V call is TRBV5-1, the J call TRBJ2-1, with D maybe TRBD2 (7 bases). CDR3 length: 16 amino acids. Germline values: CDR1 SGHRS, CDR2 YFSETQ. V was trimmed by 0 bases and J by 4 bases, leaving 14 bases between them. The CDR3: CASSLAIGGLYNEQFF. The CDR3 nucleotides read TGCGCCAGCAGCTTGGCGATCGGGGGGCTTTACAATGAGCAGTTCTTC.

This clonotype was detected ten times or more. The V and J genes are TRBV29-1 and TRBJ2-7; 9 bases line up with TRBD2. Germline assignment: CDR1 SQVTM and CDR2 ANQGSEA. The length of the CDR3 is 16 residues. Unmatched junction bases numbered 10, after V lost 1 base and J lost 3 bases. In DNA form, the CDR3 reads TGCAGCGTTGAAGTGGAGGCGGGAGGGATGAGCTACGAGCAGTACTTC. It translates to CSVEVEAGGMSYEQYF.

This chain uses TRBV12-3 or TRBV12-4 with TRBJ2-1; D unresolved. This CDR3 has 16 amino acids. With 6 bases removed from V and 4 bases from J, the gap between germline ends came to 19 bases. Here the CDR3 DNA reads TGTGCCAGCAGCTTAAGAATCTCTTTATCGTACAATGAGCAGTTCTTC. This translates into CASSLRISLSYNEQFF.

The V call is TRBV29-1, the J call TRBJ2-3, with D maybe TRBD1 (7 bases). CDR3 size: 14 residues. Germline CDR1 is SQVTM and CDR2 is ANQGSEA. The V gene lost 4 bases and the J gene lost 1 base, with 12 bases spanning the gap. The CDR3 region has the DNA TGCAGCGTTGGGCCCAGGGGGGGCACAGATACGCAGTATTTT. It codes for CSVGPRGGTDTQYF.

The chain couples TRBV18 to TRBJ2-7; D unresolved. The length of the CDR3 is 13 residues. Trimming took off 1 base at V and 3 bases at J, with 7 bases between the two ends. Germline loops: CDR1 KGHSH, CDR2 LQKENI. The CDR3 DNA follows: TGTGCCAGCTCACCACAAACTCACTACGAGCAGTACTTC. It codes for CASSPQTHYEQYF. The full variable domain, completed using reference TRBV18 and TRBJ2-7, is NAGVMQNPRHLVRRRGQEARLRCSPMKGHSHVYWYRQLPEEGLKFMVYLQKENIIDESGMPKERFSAEFPKEGPSILRIQQVVRGDSAAYFCASSPQTHYEQYFGPGTRLTVT.

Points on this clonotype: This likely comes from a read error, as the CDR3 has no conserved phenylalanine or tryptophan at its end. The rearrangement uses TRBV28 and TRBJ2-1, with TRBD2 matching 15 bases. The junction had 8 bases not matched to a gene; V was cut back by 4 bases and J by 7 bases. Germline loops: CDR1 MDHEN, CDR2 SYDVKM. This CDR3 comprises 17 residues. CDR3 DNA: TGTGCCAGCAGTTACGATGGAGGACTAGCGGGGGGGAATGAGCAGTTCTCC. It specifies CASSYDGGLAGGNEQFS.

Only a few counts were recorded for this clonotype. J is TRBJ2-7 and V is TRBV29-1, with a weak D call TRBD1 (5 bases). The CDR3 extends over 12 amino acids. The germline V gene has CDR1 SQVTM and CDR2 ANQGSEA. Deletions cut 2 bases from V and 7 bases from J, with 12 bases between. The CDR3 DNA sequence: TGCAGCGTTGAAAAGGGGTCTGAGGAGCAGTACTTC. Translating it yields CSVEKGSEEQYF.

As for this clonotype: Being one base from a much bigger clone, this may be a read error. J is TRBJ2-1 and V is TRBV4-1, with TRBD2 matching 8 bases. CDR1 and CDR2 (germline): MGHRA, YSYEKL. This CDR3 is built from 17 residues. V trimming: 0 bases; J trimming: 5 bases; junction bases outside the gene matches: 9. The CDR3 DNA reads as TGCGCCAGCAGCCAAGACCCGTTTAGCGGGACCCACAATGAGCAGTTCTTC. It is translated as CASSQDPFSGTHNEQFF.

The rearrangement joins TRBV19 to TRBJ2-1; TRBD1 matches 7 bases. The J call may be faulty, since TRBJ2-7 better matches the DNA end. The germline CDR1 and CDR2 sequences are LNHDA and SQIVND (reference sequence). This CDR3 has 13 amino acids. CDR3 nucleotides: TGTGCCAGTAGTATACAGGGGGCCTACGAGCAGTACTTC. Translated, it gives CASSIQGAYEQYF.

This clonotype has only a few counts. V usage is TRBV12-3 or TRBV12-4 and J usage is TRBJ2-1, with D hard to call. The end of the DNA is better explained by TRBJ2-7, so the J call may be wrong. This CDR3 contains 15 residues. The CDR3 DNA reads TGTGCCAGCAGTTTAAATGGACCTAGCTCCTACGAGCAGTACTTC. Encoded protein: CASSLNGPSSYEQYF.

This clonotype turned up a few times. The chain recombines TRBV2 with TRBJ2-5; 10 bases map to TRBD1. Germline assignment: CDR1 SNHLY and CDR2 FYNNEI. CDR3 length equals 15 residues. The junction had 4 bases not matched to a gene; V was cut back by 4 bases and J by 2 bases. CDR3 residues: CASSARTGGQETQYF. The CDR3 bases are TGTGCCAGCAGTGCCAGGACAGGGGGTCAAGAGACCCAGTACTTC.

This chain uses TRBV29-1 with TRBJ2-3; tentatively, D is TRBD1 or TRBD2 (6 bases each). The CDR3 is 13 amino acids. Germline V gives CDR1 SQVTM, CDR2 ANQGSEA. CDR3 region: CRAGQRGTDTQYF. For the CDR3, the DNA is TGCAGGGCTGGACAGCGGGGCACAGATACGCAGTATTTT.

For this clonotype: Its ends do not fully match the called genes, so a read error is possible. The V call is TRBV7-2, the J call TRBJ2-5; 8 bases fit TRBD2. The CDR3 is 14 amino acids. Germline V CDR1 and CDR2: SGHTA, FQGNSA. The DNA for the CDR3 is TGTGCCAGCAGCTGGGGACTAGGGGGAGAGACCCGGTACTTC. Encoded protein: CASSWGLGGETRYF.

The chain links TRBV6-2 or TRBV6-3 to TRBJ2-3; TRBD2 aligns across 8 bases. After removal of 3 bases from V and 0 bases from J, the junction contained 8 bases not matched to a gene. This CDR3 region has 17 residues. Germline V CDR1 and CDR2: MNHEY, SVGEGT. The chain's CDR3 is CASSYRAGVTSTDTQYF. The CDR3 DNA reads TGTGCCAGCAGTTATCGAGCGGGGGTAACTAGCACAGATACGCAGTATTTT.

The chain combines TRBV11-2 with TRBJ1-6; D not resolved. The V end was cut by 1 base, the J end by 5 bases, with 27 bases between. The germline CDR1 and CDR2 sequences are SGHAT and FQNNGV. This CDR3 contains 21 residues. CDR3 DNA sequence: TGTGCCAGCAGCTTAGTTAGCAACAGCAATAATCCCTTCCGCAATAATTCACCCCTCCACTTT. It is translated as CASSLVSNSNNPFRNNSPLHF.

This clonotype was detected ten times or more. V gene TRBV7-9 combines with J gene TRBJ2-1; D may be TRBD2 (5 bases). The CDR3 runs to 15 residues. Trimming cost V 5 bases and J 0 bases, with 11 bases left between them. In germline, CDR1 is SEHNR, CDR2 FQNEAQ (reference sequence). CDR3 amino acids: CASSPQGSSYNEQFF. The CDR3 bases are TGTGCCAGCAGCCCCCAAGGGAGCTCCTACAATGAGCAGTTCTTC. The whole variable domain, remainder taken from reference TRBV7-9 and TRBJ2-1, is DTGVSQNPRHKITKRGQNVTFRCDPISEHNRLYWYRQTLGQGPEFLTYFQNEAQLEKSRLLSDRFSAERPKGSFSTLEIQRTEQGDSAMYLCASSPQGSSYNEQFFGPGTRLTVL.

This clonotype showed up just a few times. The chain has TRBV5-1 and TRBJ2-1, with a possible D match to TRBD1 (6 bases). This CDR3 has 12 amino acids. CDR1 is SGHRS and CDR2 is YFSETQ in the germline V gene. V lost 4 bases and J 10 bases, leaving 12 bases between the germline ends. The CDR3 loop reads CASSHIQGEQFF. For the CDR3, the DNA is TGCGCCAGCAGCCACATACAGGGAGAGCAGTTCTTC. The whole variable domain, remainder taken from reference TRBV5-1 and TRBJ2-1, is KAGVTQTPRYLIKTRGQQVTLSCSPISGHRSVSWYQQTPGQGLQFLFEYFSETQRNKGNFPGRFSGRQFSNSRSEMNVSTLELGDSALYLCASSHIQGEQFFGPGTRLTVL.

The chain's CDR3 is CASSLGGPATNEKLFF. The CDR3 DNA reads TGCGCCAGCAGCTTGGGTGGTCCCGCAACTAATGAAAAACTGTTTTTT. The chain recombines TRBV5-1 with TRBJ1-4, with D uncertain. V dropped 0 bases and J dropped 0 bases, with 9 bases sitting between them. The germline V gene has CDR1 SGHRS and CDR2 YFSETQ. The CDR3 runs to 16 residues.

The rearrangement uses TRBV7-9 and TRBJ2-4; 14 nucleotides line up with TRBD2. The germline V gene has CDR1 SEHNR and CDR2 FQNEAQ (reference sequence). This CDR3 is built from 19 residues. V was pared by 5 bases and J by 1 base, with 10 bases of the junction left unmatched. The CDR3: CASSPRLAGGGAAKNIQYF. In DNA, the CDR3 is TGTGCCAGCAGCCCGAGACTAGCGGGAGGGGGTGCGGCCAAAAACATTCAGTACTTC.

This CDR3 reads CASSLRGSGSRHTGELFF. The CDR3 DNA reads TGTGCCAGCAGCCTTCGGGGTAGCGGGAGTAGGCACACCGGGGAGCTGTTTTTT. This chain joins TRBV9 and TRBJ2-2; 9 bases align to TRBD2. Germline CDR1 and CDR2: SGDLS and YYNGEE. J was trimmed by 3 bases and V by 4 bases; bases with no gene match: 13. This CDR3 contains 18 residues. The variable domain in full, with the rest retrieved from reference TRBV9 and TRBJ2-2, is DSGVTQTPKHLITATGQRVTLRCSPRSGDLSVYWYQQSLDQGLQFLIQYYNGEERAKGNILERFSAQQFPDLHSELNLSSLELGDSALYFCASSLRGSGSRHTGELFFGEGSRLTVL.

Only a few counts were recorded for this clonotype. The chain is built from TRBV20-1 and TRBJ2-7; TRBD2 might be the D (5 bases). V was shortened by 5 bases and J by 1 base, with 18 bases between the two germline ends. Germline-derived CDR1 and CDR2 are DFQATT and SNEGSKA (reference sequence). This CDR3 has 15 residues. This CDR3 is CSAHTRAGPSYEQYF. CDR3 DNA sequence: TGCAGTGCTCACACTAGGGCAGGACCTTCCTACGAGCAGTACTTC.

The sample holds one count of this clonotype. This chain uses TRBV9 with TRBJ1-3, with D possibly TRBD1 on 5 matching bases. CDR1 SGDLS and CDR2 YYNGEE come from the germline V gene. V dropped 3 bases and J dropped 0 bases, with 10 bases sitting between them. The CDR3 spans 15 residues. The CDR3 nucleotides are TGTGCCAGCAGCGGGAGCGGGACCTCTGGAAACACCATATATTTT. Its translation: CASSGSGTSGNTIYF.

CDR3 bases: TGTGCCAGCAGTGAAACCGGGACAGGGTACGAGCAGTACTTC. Protein sequence: CASSETGTGYEQYF. The rearrangement links TRBV6-1 to TRBJ2-7; 9 positions match TRBD1. The ends lost 2 bases at V and 4 bases at J; junction bases unmatched: 3. Germline CDR1 is MNHNS and CDR2 is SASEGT. The CDR3 loop spans 14 amino acids.

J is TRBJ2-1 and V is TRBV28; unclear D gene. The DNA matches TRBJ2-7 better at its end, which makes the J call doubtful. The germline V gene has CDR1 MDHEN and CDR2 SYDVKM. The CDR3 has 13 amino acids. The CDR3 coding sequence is TGTGCCAGCAACCAGAAGGGTTTTGACGAGCAGTACTTC. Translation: CASNQKGFDEQYF.

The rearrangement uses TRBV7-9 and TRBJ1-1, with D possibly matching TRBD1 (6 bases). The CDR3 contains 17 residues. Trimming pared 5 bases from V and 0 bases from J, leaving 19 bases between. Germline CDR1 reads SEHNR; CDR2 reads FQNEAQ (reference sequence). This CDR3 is CASSLRNEDRLNTEAFF. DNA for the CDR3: TGTGCCAGCAGCCTCAGGAACGAGGACAGACTGAACACTGAAGCTTTCTTT. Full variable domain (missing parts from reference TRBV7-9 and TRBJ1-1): DTGVSQNPRHKITKRGQNVTFRCDPISEHNRLYWYRQTLGQGPEFLTYFQNEAQLEKSRLLSDRFSAERPKGSFSTLEIQRTEQGDSAMYLCASSLRNEDRLNTEAFFGQGTRLTVV.

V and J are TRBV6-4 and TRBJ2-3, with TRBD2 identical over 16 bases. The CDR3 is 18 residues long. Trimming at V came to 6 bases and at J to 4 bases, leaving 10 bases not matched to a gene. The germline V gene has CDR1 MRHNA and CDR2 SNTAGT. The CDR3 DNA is TGTGCCAGCAGCGCCGGGACTAGCGGGGGGGCTAGGGCAGATACGCAGTATTTT. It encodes CASSAGTSGGARADTQYF.

CDR3 sequence: CASGVTSGGAPYNEQFF. The CDR3 DNA reads as TGTGCTAGTGGTGTAACTAGCGGGGGGGCCCCCTACAATGAGCAGTTCTTC. The rearrangement links TRBV12-5 to TRBJ2-1; TRBD2 matches at 13 bases. The CDR3 contains 17 residues. The ends lost 5 bases at V and 2 bases at J; junction bases unmatched: 6. The germline V gene encodes CDR1 LGHNT and CDR2 FRNRAP.

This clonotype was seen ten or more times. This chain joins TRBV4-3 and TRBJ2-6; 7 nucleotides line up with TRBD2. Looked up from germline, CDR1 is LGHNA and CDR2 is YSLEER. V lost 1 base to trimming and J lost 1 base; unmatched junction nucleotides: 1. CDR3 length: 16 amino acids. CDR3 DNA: TGCGCCAGCAGCCAAGGGGAGGGATCTGGGGCCAACGTCCTGACTTTC. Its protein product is CASSQGEGSGANVLTF.

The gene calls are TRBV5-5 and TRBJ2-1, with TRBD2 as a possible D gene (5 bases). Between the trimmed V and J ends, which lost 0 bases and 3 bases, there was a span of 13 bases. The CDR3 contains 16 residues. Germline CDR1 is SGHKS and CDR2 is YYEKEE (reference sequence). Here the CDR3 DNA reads TGTGCCAGCAGCTTGGACAAGGGAGTGAGCTACAATGAGCAGTTCTTC. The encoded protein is CASSLDKGVSYNEQFF.

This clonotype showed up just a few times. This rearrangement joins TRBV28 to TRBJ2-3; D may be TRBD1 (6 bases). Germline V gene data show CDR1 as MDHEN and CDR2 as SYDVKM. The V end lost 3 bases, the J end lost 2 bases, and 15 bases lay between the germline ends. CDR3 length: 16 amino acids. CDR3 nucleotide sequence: TGTGCCAGCAGTTTGGGGGCTACAACAGACACAGATACGCAGTATTTT. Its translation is CASSLGATTDTDTQYF.

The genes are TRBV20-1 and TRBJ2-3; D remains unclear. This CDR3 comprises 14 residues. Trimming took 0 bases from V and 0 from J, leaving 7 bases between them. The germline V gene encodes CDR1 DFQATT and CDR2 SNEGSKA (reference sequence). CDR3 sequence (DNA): TGCAGTGCTAGAGATCCGCGGAGCACAGATACGCAGTATTTT. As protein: CSARDPRSTDTQYF.